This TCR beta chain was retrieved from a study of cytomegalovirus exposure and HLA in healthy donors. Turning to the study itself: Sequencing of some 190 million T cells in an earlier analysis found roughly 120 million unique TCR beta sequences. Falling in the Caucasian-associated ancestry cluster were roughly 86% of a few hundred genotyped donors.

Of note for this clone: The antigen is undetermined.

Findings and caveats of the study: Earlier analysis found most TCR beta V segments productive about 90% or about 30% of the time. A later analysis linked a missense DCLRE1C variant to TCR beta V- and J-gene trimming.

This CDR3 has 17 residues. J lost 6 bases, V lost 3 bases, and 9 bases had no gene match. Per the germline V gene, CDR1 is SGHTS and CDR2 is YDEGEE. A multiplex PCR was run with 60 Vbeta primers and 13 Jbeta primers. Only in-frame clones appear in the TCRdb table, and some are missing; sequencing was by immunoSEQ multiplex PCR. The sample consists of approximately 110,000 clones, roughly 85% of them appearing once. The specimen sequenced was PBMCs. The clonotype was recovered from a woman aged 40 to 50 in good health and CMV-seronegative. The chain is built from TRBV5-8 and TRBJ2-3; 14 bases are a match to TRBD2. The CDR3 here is CASSSSGTSGGRDTQYF. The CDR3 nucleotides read TGTGCCAGCAGCTCTTCCGGGACTAGCGGGGGCAGGGATACGCAGTATTTT.